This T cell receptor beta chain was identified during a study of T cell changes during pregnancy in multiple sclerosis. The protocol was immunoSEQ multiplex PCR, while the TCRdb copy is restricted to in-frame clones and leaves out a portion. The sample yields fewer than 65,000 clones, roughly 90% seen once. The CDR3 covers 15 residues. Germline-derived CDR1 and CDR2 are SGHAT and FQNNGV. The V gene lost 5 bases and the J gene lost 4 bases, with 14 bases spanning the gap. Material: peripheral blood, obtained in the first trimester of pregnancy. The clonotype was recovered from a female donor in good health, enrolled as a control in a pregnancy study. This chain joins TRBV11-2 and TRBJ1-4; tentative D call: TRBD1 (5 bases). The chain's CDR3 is CASSRLQGLNEKLFF. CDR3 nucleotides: TGTGCCAGCAGCCGTCTTCAGGGACTTAATGAAAAACTGTTTTTT.